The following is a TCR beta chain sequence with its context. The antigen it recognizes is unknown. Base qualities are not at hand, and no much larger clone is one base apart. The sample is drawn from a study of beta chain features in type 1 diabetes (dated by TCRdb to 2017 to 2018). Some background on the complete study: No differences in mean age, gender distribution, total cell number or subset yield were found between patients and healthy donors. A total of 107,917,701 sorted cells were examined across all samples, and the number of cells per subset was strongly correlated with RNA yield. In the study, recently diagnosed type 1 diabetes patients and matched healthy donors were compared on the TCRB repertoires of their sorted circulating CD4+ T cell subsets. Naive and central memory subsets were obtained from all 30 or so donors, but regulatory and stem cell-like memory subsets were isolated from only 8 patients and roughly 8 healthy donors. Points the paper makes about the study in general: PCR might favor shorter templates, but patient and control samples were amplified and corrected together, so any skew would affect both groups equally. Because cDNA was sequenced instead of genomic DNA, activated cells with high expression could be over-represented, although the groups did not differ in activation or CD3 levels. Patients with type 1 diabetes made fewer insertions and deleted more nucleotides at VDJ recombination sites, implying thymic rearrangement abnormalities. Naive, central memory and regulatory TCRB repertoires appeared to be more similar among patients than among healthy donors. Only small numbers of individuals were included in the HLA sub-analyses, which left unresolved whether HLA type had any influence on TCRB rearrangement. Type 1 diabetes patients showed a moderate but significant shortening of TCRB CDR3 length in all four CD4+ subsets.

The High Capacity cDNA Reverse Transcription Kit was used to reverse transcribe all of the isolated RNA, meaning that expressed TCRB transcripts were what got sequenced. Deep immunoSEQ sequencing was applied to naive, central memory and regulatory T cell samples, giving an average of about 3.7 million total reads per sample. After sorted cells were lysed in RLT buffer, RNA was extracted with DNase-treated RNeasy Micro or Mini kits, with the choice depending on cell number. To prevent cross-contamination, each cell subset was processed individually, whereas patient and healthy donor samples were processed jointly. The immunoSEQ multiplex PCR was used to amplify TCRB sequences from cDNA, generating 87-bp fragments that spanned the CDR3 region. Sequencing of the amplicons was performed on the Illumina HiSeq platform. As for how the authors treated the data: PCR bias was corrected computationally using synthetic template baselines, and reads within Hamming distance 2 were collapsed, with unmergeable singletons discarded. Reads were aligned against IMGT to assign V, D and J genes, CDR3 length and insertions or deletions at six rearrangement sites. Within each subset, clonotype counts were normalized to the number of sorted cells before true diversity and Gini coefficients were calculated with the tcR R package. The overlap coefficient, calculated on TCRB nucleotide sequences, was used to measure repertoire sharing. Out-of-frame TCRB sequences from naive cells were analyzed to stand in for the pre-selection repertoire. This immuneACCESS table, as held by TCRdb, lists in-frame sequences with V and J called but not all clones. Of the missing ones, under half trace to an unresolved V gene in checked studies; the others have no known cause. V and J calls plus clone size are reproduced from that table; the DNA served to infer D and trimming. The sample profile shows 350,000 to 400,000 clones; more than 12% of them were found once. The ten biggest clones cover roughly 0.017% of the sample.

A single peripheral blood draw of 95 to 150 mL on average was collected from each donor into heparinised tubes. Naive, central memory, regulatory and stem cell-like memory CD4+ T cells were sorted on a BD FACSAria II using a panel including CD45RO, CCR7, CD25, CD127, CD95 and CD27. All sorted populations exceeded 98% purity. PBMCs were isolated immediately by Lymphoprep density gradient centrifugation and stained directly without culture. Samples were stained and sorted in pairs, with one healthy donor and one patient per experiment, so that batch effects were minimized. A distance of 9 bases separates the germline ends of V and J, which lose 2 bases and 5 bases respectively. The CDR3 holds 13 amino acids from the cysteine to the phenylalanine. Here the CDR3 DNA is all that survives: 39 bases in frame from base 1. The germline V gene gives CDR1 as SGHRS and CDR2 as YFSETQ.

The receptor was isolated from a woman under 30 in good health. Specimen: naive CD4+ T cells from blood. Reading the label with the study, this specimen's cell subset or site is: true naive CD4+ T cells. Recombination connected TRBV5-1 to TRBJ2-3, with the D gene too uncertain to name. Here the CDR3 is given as CASSFAVGDTQYF. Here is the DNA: TGCGCCAGCAGCTTCGCGGTGGGAGATACGCAGTATTTT.